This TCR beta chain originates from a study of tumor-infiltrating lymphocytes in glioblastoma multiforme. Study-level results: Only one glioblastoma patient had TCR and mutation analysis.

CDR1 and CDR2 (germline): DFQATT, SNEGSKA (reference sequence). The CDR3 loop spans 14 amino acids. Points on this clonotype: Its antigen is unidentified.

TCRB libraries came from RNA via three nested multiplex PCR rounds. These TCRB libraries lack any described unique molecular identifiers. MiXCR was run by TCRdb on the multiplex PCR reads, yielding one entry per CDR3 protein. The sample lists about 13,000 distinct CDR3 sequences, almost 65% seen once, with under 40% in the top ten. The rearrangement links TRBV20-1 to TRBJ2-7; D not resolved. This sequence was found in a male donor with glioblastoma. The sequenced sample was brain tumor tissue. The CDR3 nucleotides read TGCGGTACTACTTCGGGTAGTATCTCCTACGAGCAGTACTTC. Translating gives CGTTSGSISYEQYF.